This T cell receptor (beta chain) appears in the sequencing data of a study of vaccination and CD4 T cells after COVID-19. This clonotype has only one observation. Antigen: not known. With the Oncomine TCR Beta short-read assay, DNA from cultured CD4+ T cells was sequenced. From the PCR reads, TCRdb called clonotypes with MiXCR, one entry per CDR3 protein. The data contain about 26,000 distinct CDR3 sequences, roughly 42% of them singletons. The CDR3 spans 17 residues. Trimming cost V 7 bases and J 0 bases, with 21 bases left between them. Germline lookup yields CDR1 WSHSY and CDR2 SAAADI. This sample's treatment: roughly 11-day PBMC culture with coronavirus spike peptide pools or control peptides (ViraFEST assay).

The chain has TRBV10-2 and TRBJ1-2, with a possible D match to TRBD1 (6 bases). The receptor was isolated from a human donor who had recovered from COVID-19. Source material: CD4+ T cells from blood, cultured in vitro. CDR3: CASTMGGAGETNYGYTF. The CDR3, as DNA: TGCGCCAGCACGATGGGTGGGGCAGGGGAGACTAACTATGGCTACACCTTC.